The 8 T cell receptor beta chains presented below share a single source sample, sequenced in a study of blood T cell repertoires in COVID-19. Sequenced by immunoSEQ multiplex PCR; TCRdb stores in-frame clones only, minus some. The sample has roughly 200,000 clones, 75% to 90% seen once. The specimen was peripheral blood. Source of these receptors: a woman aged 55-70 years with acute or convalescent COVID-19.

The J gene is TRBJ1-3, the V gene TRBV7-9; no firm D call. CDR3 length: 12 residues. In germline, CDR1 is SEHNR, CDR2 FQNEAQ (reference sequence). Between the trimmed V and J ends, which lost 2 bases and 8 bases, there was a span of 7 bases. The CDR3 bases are TGTGCCAGCAGCTTAATAAGCGACACCATATATTTT. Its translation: CASSLISDTIYF.

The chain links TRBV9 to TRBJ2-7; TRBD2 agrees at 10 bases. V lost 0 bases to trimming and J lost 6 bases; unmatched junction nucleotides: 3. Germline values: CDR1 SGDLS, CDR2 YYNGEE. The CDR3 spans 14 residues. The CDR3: CASSVASGRGEQYF. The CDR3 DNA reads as TGTGCCAGCAGCGTAGCTAGCGGGAGAGGCGAGCAGTACTTC.

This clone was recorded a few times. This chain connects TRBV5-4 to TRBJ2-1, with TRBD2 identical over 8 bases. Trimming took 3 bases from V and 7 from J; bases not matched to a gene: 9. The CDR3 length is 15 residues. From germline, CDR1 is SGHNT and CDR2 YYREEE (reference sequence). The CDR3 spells CASSSWAGGTNEQFF. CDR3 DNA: TGTGCCAGCAGCTCTTGGGCGGGAGGCACAAATGAGCAGTTCTTC.

CDR3 nucleotides: TGTGCCAGCAGCTTAAACCGGGCCGGGGAGCTGTTTTTT. Translation gives CASSLNRAGELFF. The rearrangement joins TRBV7-8 to TRBJ2-2, with D uncertain. Per the germline V gene, CDR1 is SGHVS and CDR2 is FQNEAQ. CDR3 length: 13 residues. V gave up 2 bases and J gave up 6 bases, with 7 bases separating them.

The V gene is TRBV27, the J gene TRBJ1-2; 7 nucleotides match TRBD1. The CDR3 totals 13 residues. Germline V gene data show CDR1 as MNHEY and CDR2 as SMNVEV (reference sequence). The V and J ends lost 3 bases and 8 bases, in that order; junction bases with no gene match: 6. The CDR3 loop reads CASSFPTGSGYTF. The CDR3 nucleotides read TGTGCCAGCAGTTTCCCGACAGGGAGCGGCTACACCTTC.

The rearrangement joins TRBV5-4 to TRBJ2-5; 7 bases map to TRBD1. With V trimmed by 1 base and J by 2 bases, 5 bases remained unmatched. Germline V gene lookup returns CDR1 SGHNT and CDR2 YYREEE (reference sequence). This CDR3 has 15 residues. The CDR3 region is CASSLPGQPQETQYF. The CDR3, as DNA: TGTGCCAGCAGCTTGCCGGGACAGCCACAAGAGACCCAGTACTTC.

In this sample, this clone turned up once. The CDR3 protein is CASSQTLGRNEQFF. Here the CDR3 DNA reads TGTGCCAGCAGCCAAACCTTAGGGAGGAATGAGCAGTTCTTC. V gene TRBV6-5 combines with J gene TRBJ2-1, with TRBD2 as a possible D gene (6 bases). V was shortened by 6 bases and J by 7 bases, with 16 bases between the two germline ends. Per germline, CDR1 MNHEY and CDR2 SVGAGI. The CDR3 is 14 amino acids.

CDR3 residues: CASSPPAGTLHF. CDR3 sequence (DNA): TGTGCCAGCAGCCCCCCCGCGGGTACCCTCCACTTT. The chain employs TRBV7-6 and TRBJ1-6; no definite D call. Germline V lookup: CDR1 SGHVS, CDR2 FNYEAQ. CDR3 length: 12 amino acids. V lost 5 bases, J lost 14 bases, and 13 bases lay in between. The full variable domain, rest sourced from reference TRBV7-6 and TRBJ1-6, is GAGVSQSPRYKVTKRGQDVALRCDPISGHVSLYWYRQALGQGPEFLTYFNYEAQQDKSGLPNDRFSAERPEGSISTLTIQRTEQRDSAMYRCASSPPAGTLHFGNGTRLTVT.